Below are 18 T cell receptor beta chains sequenced from a single sample in a study of blood T cell repertoires in COVID-19. The table came from immunoSEQ multiplex PCR; TCRdb's copy has only in-frame clones and leaves some out. This sample has tens of thousands of clones, with 70% to 80% found just once. Sequencing was done on a sample of peripheral blood. These receptors originate from an older man with COVID-19, enrolled during active disease.

CDR3 DNA: TGTGCCAGCAGTGAAGGGGGAGGGACAGGGGCTTTTTTTCGGAGGTACACCTTC. Translated, it gives CASSEGGGTGAFFRRYTF. The chain is built from TRBV6-1 and TRBJ1-2; 10 nucleotides line up with TRBD1. Germline V gives CDR1 MNHNS, CDR2 SASEGT. V shed 1 base and J 11 bases; nucleotides not matched to a gene: 19. This CDR3 is built from 18 residues.

J is TRBJ2-1 and V is TRBV7-3, with TRBD2 matching over 8 bases. Looked up from germline, CDR1 is SGHTA and CDR2 is FQGTGA. The CDR3 loop spans 14 amino acids. V lost 3 bases to trimming and J lost 7 bases; unmatched junction nucleotides: 5. CDR3: CASSLGLGGNEQFF. CDR3 sequence (DNA): TGTGCCAGCAGCTTGGGACTAGGAGGGAATGAGCAGTTCTTC.

A few counts support this clone. In nucleotides, the CDR3 is TGTGCCACCAGCAAACTAGCGGGAGGGGGGAACACCGGGGAGCTGTTTTTT. This gives the protein CATSKLAGGGNTGELFF. The V gene is TRBV15, the J gene TRBJ2-2; 13 bases match TRBD2. The CDR3 runs to 17 residues. The V and J ends lost 4 bases and 1 base, in that order; junction bases with no gene match: 3. Germline assignment: CDR1 LNHNV and CDR2 YYDKDF (reference sequence).

This chain uses TRBV14 with TRBJ2-6, with TRBD1 identical over 8 bases. J was trimmed by 15 bases and V by 2 bases; bases with no gene match: 9. Germline lookup yields CDR1 SGHDN and CDR2 FVKESK. The CDR3 is 14 amino acids. The CDR3 spells CASSQTLYTGGLTF. The CDR3 nucleotides read TGTGCCAGCAGCCAAACGCTCTATACAGGGGGCCTGACTTTC.

This sequence joins TRBV29-1 and TRBJ2-7, with 8 bases matching TRBD2. This CDR3 is 15 amino acids long. V shed 6 bases, J shed 0 bases, and the junction held 10 bases outside the gene matches. CDR1 is SQVTM, CDR2 ANQGSEA, per germline. The CDR3 DNA reads as TGCAGCGTCTACGGGGGGGTACCCAACTCCTACGAGCAGTACTTC. Translated: CSVYGGVPNSYEQYF.

The chain combines TRBV3-1 (or the pseudogene TRBV3-2) with TRBJ1-2; 8 bases fit TRBD1. Germline V gene data show CDR1 as LGHDT and CDR2 as YNNKEL (reference sequence). CDR3 length: 15 amino acids. Unmatched junction bases numbered 5, after V lost 3 bases and J lost 2 bases. The DNA of the CDR3 is TGTGCCAGCAGCCAGGGGGACAGGCCCAACTATGGCTACACCTTC. Its protein is CASSQGDRPNYGYTF.

J is TRBJ1-3 and V is TRBV9; 7 nucleotides agree with TRBD1. This CDR3 comprises 14 residues. J lost 2 bases, V lost 2 bases, and 1 base had no gene match. Germline V gene data show CDR1 as SGDLS and CDR2 as YYNGEE. The CDR3 spells CASSVGTAGNTIYF. Here the CDR3 DNA reads TGTGCCAGCAGCGTTGGGACAGCTGGAAACACCATATATTTT.

The V and J genes are TRBV5-1 and TRBJ1-4; D possibly corresponds to TRBD1 (5 bases). Germline lookup yields CDR1 SGHRS and CDR2 YFSETQ. The CDR3 is made up of 14 amino acids. V was clipped by 4 bases and J by 5 bases, with 12 bases between them. The CDR3 region has the DNA TGCGCCAGCAGCCGCGGGACGGTGAATGAAAAACTGTTTTTT. Protein product: CASSRGTVNEKLFF. Supplemented by reference TRBV5-1 and TRBJ1-4, the full variable domain reads KAGVTQTPRYLIKTRGQQVTLSCSPISGHRSVSWYQQTPGQGLQFLFEYFSETQRNKGNFPGRFSGRQFSNSRSEMNVSTLELGDSALYLCASSRGTVNEKLFFGSGTQLSVL.

This chain links TRBV28 with TRBJ2-7, with 8 bases that match TRBD2. The CDR3 runs to 15 residues. Germline trimming cut 6 bases from V and 6 bases from J; bases unmatched to any gene: 13. Germline lookup yields CDR1 MDHEN and CDR2 SYDVKM. The CDR3 spells CASRREGRRSGEQYF. For the CDR3, the DNA is TGTGCCAGCAGACGGGAGGGCCGTAGATCTGGCGAGCAGTACTTC.

The V call is TRBV19, the J call TRBJ2-7; 11 bases line up with TRBD2. J was trimmed by 2 bases and V by 0 bases; bases with no gene match: 3. From germline, CDR1 is LNHDA and CDR2 SQIVND (reference sequence). The CDR3 has 16 residues. The DNA for the CDR3 is TGTGCCAGTAGTATAGATACTAGCGGGAGAGCCTACGAGCAGTACTTC. It encodes CASSIDTSGRAYEQYF.

The chain uses TRBV11-2 and TRBJ2-7; D unclear. Germline V CDR1 and CDR2: SGHAT, FQNNGV. The CDR3 contains 10 residues. The V gene lost 5 bases and the J gene lost 3 bases, with 2 bases spanning the gap. CDR3 nucleotides: TGTGCCAGCAGCCACTACGAGCAGTACTTC. This codes for CASSHYEQYF.

The chain joins TRBV28 to TRBJ2-1, with D tentatively TRBD1 (5 bases). V lost 3 bases and J lost 5, with 14 bases in between. The CDR3 runs 15 residues. Germline assignment: CDR1 MDHEN and CDR2 SYDVKM. CDR3 sequence reads: CASSLNRPSNNEQFF. CDR3 DNA sequence: TGTGCCAGCAGTTTGAACAGGCCAAGCAACAATGAGCAGTTCTTC.

The chain combines TRBV19 with TRBJ2-2; 7 bases align to TRBD1. The J segment lost 13 bases and the V segment lost 3 bases, leaving 5 bases of the junction unmatched. The CDR3 totals 12 residues. The germline V gene has CDR1 LNHDA and CDR2 SQIVND (reference sequence). The CDR3 DNA sequence: TGTGCCAGTAGTATTGAGACAGGGAGGCTGTTTTTT. This encodes CASSIETGRLFF.

The chain carries TRBV7-9 and TRBJ1-5, with D tentatively TRBD1 (6 bases). CDR3 length: 15 amino acids. Germline V gene lookup returns CDR1 SEHNR and CDR2 FQNEAQ (reference sequence). The germline V and J ends were trimmed by 5 bases and 4 bases, with 15 bases remaining between them. The CDR3 is CASSLGGGGNQPQHF. The CDR3 DNA is TGTGCCAGCAGCCTAGGGGGGGGCGGTAATCAGCCCCAGCATTTT.

This clone occurred a few times. The chain links TRBV5-1 to TRBJ2-7, with TRBD2 matching over 13 bases. Per the germline V gene, CDR1 is SGHRS and CDR2 is YFSETQ. The CDR3 extends over 16 amino acids. V lost 4 bases, J lost 7 bases, and 11 bases stayed unmatched. CDR3 DNA: TGCGCCAGCAGCCCACTCGGACTAGCGGGAGCGGGGGAGCAGTACTTC. Its translation: CASSPLGLAGAGEQYF.

The V call is TRBV10-2, the J call TRBJ1-1; D call uncertain. V was cut by 2 bases and J by 0 bases, with 7 bases left in between. In germline, CDR1 is WSHSY, CDR2 SAAADI. This CDR3 comprises 14 residues. The CDR3, as DNA: TGCGCCAGCAGTGAGCTTCCAGTGAACACTGAAGCTTTCTTT. Protein product: CASSELPVNTEAFF.

V is TRBV5-5 and J is TRBJ1-5; D is perhaps TRBD1 (6 bases). The germline gives CDR1 SGHKS, CDR2 YYEKEE (reference sequence). This CDR3 is built from 15 residues. The V gene lost 4 bases and the J gene lost 4 bases, with 15 bases spanning the gap. The CDR3 sequence: CASSPAGVRNQPQHF. The DNA of the CDR3 is TGTGCCAGCAGCCCTGCAGGGGTTCGAAATCAGCCCCAGCATTTT. The full variable domain, in which reference TRBV5-5 and TRBJ1-5 provide the parts outside the CDR3, is DAGVTQSPTHLIKTRGQQVTLRCSPISGHKSVSWYQQVLGQGPQFIFQYYEKEERGRGNFPDRFSARQFPNYSSELNVNALLLGDSALYLCASSPAGVRNQPQHFGDGTRLSIL.

The rearrangement uses TRBV10-3 and TRBJ2-7; the match to TRBD1 covers 9 bases. CDR1 is ENHRY and CDR2 is SYGVKD in the germline V gene. V trimming: 8 bases; J trimming: 5 bases; junction bases outside the gene matches: 7. The length of the CDR3 is 13 residues. The CDR3 here is CAIGTGPPNEQYF. In DNA form, the CDR3 reads TGTGCCATCGGGACAGGGCCCCCCAACGAGCAGTACTTC.